This record covers a single T cell receptor (beta chain). No cognate antigen has been identified for it. No much larger clone is present one base from it, and per-base qualities are unavailable. This entry belongs to a study of blood T cell repertoires in COVID-19 (TCRdb year 2020). The study in broad terms: Samples covering the acute and convalescent phases of COVID-19 were provided by collaborators in the United States, Italy and Spain. The material from the prospective study consisted of cDNA or gDNA derived from T cells, B-cell-depleted T cells, or PBMCs. The dataset comprised deeply sampled blood TCRbeta repertoires from subjects exposed to, actively infected with, or recovered from COVID-19. The repertoires were released in a freely available public database intended as a resource for research on the immune response to SARS-CoV-2. The samples were drawn from two sources: the first 160 participants of the ongoing ImmuneRACE study, and over 1,000 subjects contributed by 6 global collaborators. Sample metadata almost always included a de-identified subject ID, COVID-19 status, age in years and sex. Where available, HLA class I and class II types were obtained from metadata supplied by the sample provider rather than from assay-based typing.

Results the study describes overall, beyond this receptor: How much clinical and demographic metadata was included differed by source and by participant, and the metadata was provided uncurated.

Enrolling through a virtual design, the prospective study's participants ranged in age from roughly 18 to 100 years and lived across 24 United States geographic areas. To assign participants to cohorts, the prospective study relied on clinical history that participants themselves reported in a screening survey and a study questionnaire. ImmuneRACE Cohort 3 recovered participants were defined by two consecutive negative NP/OP PCR tests, healthcare professional clearance, or symptom resolution. Each participant in the prospective study had whole blood, serum and a nasopharyngeal or oropharyngeal swab collected by mobile phlebotomists. Prospective study participants could optionally give additional blood draws and questionnaires over a roughly two-month period. Prospective study blood samples were shipped either frozen or at room temperature before DNA extraction. TCRbeta CDR3 regions were amplified from genomic DNA using the immunoSEQ Assay, a bias-controlled multiplex PCR. The paper's processing steps were these. Nucleated cell counts per sample were estimated from amplification of reference gene primers within the assay. Sequence reads were collapsed and filtered to measure the absolute abundance of every unique TCRbeta CDR3 rearrangement. For each sample, productive Simpson clonality was calculated as the square root of Simpson's diversity index over productive rearrangements. This immuneACCESS table, as held by TCRdb, lists in-frame sequences with V and J called but not all clones. Of the missing ones, under half trace to an unresolved V gene in checked studies; the others have no known cause. The V and J calls and clone size were taken over from that table, and D and trimming were inferred from the DNA. For this sample the table gives roughly 280,000 clones, of which roughly 90% were detected only once. Of the sample, under 2.5% falls within the top ten clones.

Reading the germline V gene gives CDR1 ENHRY and CDR2 SYGVKD. From its cysteine to its phenylalanine, the CDR3 spans 14 amino acids. The sequence is cut down to CDR3 DNA, 42 bases in frame from base 1. Between the V and J ends, shortened by 2 bases and 8 bases respectively, the junction contains 15 bases. The sequence was obtained from a woman aged 60 to 75 who had recovered from COVID-19. Recombination joined TRBV10-3 with TRBJ1-2, and TRBD1 may be the D gene, going by 6 matching bases. The sequenced sample was PBMCs or T cells enriched from blood (not recorded which). Here is the DNA: TGTGCCATCAGTGAGAGAACAGGGAATCGGGGCTACACCTTC. It specifies CAISERTGNRGYTF.